This T cell receptor beta chain came from a study of T-cell reconstitution after alpha-beta-depleted transplantation in children. Study results and limitations: It was surviving recipient T cells and thymic progenitors that gave some patients high TCRbeta diversity at day 60. T-cell numbers and diversity, one year after transplant, stemmed largely from T cells that were newly produced.

The V gene's germline CDR1 is SQVTM and CDR2 ANQGSEA. The CDR3 is made up of 11 amino acids. Trimming shortened V by 4 bases and J by 6 bases, and 9 bases separated the two germline ends. This clonotype was seen a few times. Its antigen remains unknown. TCRbeta library preparation incorporated unique molecular identifiers. One entry per CDR3 protein results from TCRdb running MiXCR on the PCR reads. The repertoire holds 450,000 to 700,000 distinct CDR3 sequences, with 25% to 30% as singletons. This sequence originates from a boy younger than two with Wiskott-Aldrich syndrome, due to receive a stem cell transplant. The chain employs TRBV29-1 and TRBJ1-2; D unresolved. The sample here was PBMCs, taken before TCRalphabeta/CD19-depleted stem cell transplant. The CDR3 region is CSVGGSHGYTF. In nucleotides, the CDR3 is TGCAGCGTTGGGGGTTCCCATGGCTACACCTTC.